A selection of T cell receptor beta chains follows, all from one sample in a study of T-cell reconstitution after alpha-beta-depleted transplantation in children. MiXCR, applied by TCRdb to the PCR reads, yields one record per CDR3 protein. Found here are about 400,000 distinct CDR3 sequences, around 15% of them singletons; the top ten hold approximately 28%. The sample consisted of PBMCs, mostly from graft donor cells, taken 360 days after TCRalphabeta/CD19-depleted stem cell transplant. These receptors all come from a boy less than two years old who had a stem cell transplant for Wiskott-Aldrich syndrome, so the T cells may come from the graft donor. The CDR3 runs from the conserved cysteine through the conserved F or W. The D gene is left open where the match is weak. Not every row has a clone size; where given, it reads once, few, many or a size class.

D: TRBD1
size: .
V: TRBV7-2
J: TRBJ2-2
length: 14
CDR3: CASSRDRFPGELFF
DNA: TGTGCCAGCAGCCGGGACAGGTTTCCCGGGGAGCTGTTTTTT

D: TRBD1
size: .
V: TRBV5-5
J: TRBJ2-2
length: 17
CDR3: CASSYYGTVTNTGELFF
DNA: TGTGCCAGCAGCTATTACGGGACAGTCACGAACACCGGGGAGCTGTTTTTT

D: .
size: .
V: TRBV11-2
J: TRBJ2-2
length: 15
CDR3: CASSLGYRDTGELFF
DNA: TGTGCCAGCAGCTTGGGATACCGGGACACCGGGGAGCTGTTTTTT

D: .
size: .
V: TRBV6-2/TRBV6-3
J: TRBJ2-1
length: 15
CDR3: CASSYPVASVNEQFF
DNA: TGTGCCAGCAGTTACCCAGTTGCTAGCGTCAATGAGCAGTTCTTC

D: .
size: few
V: TRBV7-8
J: TRBJ2-1
length: 15
CDR3: CASSTDRGLGGGQFF
DNA: TGTGCCAGCAGCACAGATCGGGGGCTCGGGGGAGGGCAGTTCTTC

D: TRBD1
size: few
V: TRBV18
J: TRBJ2-7
length: 15
CDR3: CASSPYRGRANEQYF
DNA: TGTGCCAGCTCGCCTTACAGGGGGCGCGCCAACGAGCAGTACTTC

D: TRBD2
size: .
V: TRBV6-2/TRBV6-3
J: TRBJ2-2
length: 17
CDR3: CASSYLAGGPSTGELFF
DNA: TGTGCCAGCAGTTACCTGGCGGGAGGGCCCTCCACCGGGGAGCTGTTTTTT

D: .
size: .
V: TRBV5-8
J: TRBJ1-2
length: 13
CDR3: CASSLSGAYGYTF
DNA: TGTGCCAGCAGCTTGTCAGGGGCCTATGGCTACACCTTC

D: .
size: .
V: TRBV7-6
J: TRBJ2-7
length: 17
CDR3: CASSLSPWTVSNYEQYF
DNA: TGTGCCAGCAGCTTATCCCCATGGACTGTTTCTAACTACGAGCAGTACTTC

D: .
size: few
V: TRBV20-1
J: TRBJ2-7
length: 14
CDR3: CSASQGSLTYEQYF
DNA: TGCAGTGCTAGTCAGGGATCTTTAACCTACGAGCAGTACTTC

D: .
size: .
V: TRBV5-1
J: TRBJ2-4
length: 14
CDR3: CASSLGQGKNIQYF
DNA: TGCGCCAGCAGCTTGGGTCAGGGGAAAAACATTCAGTACTTC

D: TRBD1
size: .
V: TRBV7-9
J: TRBJ2-4
length: 15
CDR3: CASSWGTGGENIQYF
DNA: TGTGCCAGCAGCTGGGGGACAGGGGGAGAGAACATTCAGTACTTC

D: .
size: .
V: TRBV29-1
J: TRBJ2-5
length: 11
CDR3: CSVSLDGTQYF
DNA: TGCAGCGTTAGCCTGGATGGGACCCAGTACTTC

D: TRBD2
size: .
V: TRBV12-3/TRBV12-4
J: TRBJ2-1
length: 11
CDR3: CASSAGTSGSF
DNA: TGTGCCAGCAGCGCCGGGACTAGCGGGAGCTTC

D: .
size: many
V: TRBV29-1
J: TRBJ2-7
length: 13
CDR3: CSVRGLTTYEQYF
DNA: TGCAGCGTCCGCGGGTTAACCACCTACGAGCAGTACTTC

D: .
size: .
V: TRBV29-1
J: TRBJ2-3
length: 13
CDR3: CSGLRGSGDTQYF
DNA: TGCAGCGGCTTAAGGGGCTCTGGAGATACGCAGTATTTT

D: TRBD1
size: many
V: TRBV4-3
J: TRBJ2-1
length: 14
CDR3: CASSRDRAYNEQFF
DNA: TGCGCCAGCAGCCGGGACAGGGCTTACAATGAGCAGTTCTTC

D: .
size: many
V: TRBV20-1
J: TRBJ2-5
length: 10
CDR3: CSARGETQYF
DNA: TGCAGTGCTAGAGGGGAGACCCAGTACTTC

D: .
size: .
V: TRBV7-2
J: TRBJ2-7
length: 14
CDR3: CASSSRPHDYEQYF
DNA: TGTGCCAGCAGCTCGAGGCCCCACGACTACGAGCAGTACTTC

D: .
size: many
V: TRBV6-1
J: TRBJ2-7
length: 13
CDR3: CASSPLGDYEQYF
DNA: TGTGCCAGCAGTCCGTTAGGGGACTACGAGCAGTACTTC

D: .
size: .
V: TRBV29-1
J: TRBJ2-7
length: 13
CDR3: CSVEGGRTYEQYF
DNA: TGCAGCGTTGAGGGGGGGCGAACCTACGAGCAGTACTTC

D: .
size: few
V: TRBV7-9
J: TRBJ2-1
length: 14
CDR3: CASSETRGLNEQFF
DNA: TGTGCCAGCAGCGAGACGAGAGGGCTGAATGAGCAGTTCTTC

D: .
size: few
V: TRBV11-2
J: TRBJ2-1
length: 11
CDR3: CASSWVNEQFF
DNA: TGTGCCAGCAGTTGGGTCAATGAGCAGTTCTTC

D: .
size: .
V: TRBV7-9
J: TRBJ2-3
length: 17
CDR3: CASSLSKGPERKTAQYF
DNA: TGTGCCAGCAGCTTATCGAAGGGACCAGAGCGAAAGACGGCGCAGTATTTT

D: .
size: .
V: TRBV6-5
J: TRBJ2-7
length: 16
CDR3: CASSYSSGTRNYEQYF
DNA: TGTGCCAGCAGTTACTCATCCGGGACAAGGAACTACGAGCAGTACTTC

D: TRBD1
size: .
V: TRBV12-3/TRBV12-4
J: TRBJ2-7
length: 14
CDR3: CASSVQGATYEQYF
DNA: TGTGCCAGCAGTGTTCAGGGGGCAACCTACGAGCAGTACTTC

D: TRBD1
size: few
V: TRBV15
J: TRBJ1-2
length: 14
CDR3: CATRGGDRVYGYTF
DNA: TGTGCCACCAGGGGAGGGGACAGGGTTTATGGCTACACCTTC

D: .
size: many
V: TRBV29-1
J: TRBJ2-3
length: 12
CDR3: CSVEPPADTQYF
DNA: TGCAGCGTTGAACCCCCGGCAGATACGCAGTATTTT

D: .
size: .
V: TRBV6-5
J: TRBJ2-7
length: 18
CDR3: CASSYSMVEGQGTYEQYF
DNA: TGTGCCAGCAGTTACTCGATGGTCGAGGGGCAAGGGACCTACGAGCAGTACTTC

D: TRBD1
size: .
V: TRBV7-9
J: TRBJ1-1
length: 14
CDR3: CASSLMTGGSEAFF
DNA: TGTGCCAGCAGCTTAATGACAGGGGGCAGTGAAGCTTTCTTT

D: .
size: many
V: TRBV5-1
J: TRBJ2-5
length: 16
CDR3: CASSLQPEAHRETQYF
DNA: TGCGCCAGCAGCTTACAACCAGAGGCGCACCGAGAGACCCAGTACTTC

D: .
size: .
V: TRBV3-1
J: TRBJ2-5
length: 13
CDR3: CASSQPAKWTQYF
DNA: TGTGCCAGCAGCCAACCCGCAAAGTGGACCCAGTACTTC

D: .
size: .
V: TRBV7-9
J: TRBJ2-5
length: 13
CDR3: CASRTDDRETQYF
DNA: TGTGCCAGCAGAACCGACGATCGGGAGACCCAGTACTTC

D: .
size: few
V: TRBV9
J: TRBJ2-1
length: 18
CDR3: CASSVTLGHGGIQYEQFF
DNA: TGTGCCAGCAGCGTAACATTAGGCCATGGGGGCATCCAATATGAGCAGTTCTTC

D: TRBD1
size: .
V: TRBV6-2/TRBV6-3
J: TRBJ2-7
length: 14
CDR3: CASSYGQVTYEQYF
DNA: TGTGCCAGCAGTTACGGACAGGTGACCTACGAGCAGTACTTC

D: .
size: .
V: TRBV6-1
J: TRBJ1-5
length: 14
CDR3: CASSETAQGQPQHF
DNA: TGTGCCAGCAGTGAGACAGCTCAAGGGCAGCCCCAGCATTTT

D: TRBD2
size: .
V: TRBV28
J: TRBJ2-5
length: 10
CDR3: CASSGLAKYF
DNA: TGTGCCAGCAGTGGACTAGCCAAGTACTTC

D: TRBD1
size: .
V: TRBV24-1
J: TRBJ2-2
length: 15
CDR3: CATSPFRQGPGELFF
DNA: TGTGCCACCAGTCCATTCCGACAGGGCCCCGGGGAGCTGTTTTTT

D: .
size: .
V: TRBV5-1
J: TRBJ2-6
length: 18
CDR3: CASSLVALANSGANVLTF
DNA: TGCGCCAGCAGCTTGGTGGCCCTAGCCAACTCTGGGGCCAACGTCCTGACTTTC

D: .
size: .
V: TRBV7-6
J: TRBJ2-7
length: 17
CDR3: CASSNNRGGVGAYEQYF
DNA: TGTGCCAGCAGCAACAACCGAGGAGGGGTAGGGGCCTACGAGCAGTACTTC

D: TRBD2
size: many
V: TRBV5-1
J: TRBJ2-3
length: 16
CDR3: CASSETGLTSGDTQYF
DNA: TGCGCCAGCAGCGAGACAGGTTTGACTAGCGGGGATACGCAGTATTTT

D: .
size: few
V: TRBV12-3/TRBV12-4
J: TRBJ2-3
length: 16
CDR3: CASSLVRAFSTDTQYF
DNA: TGTGCCAGCAGTTTAGTGCGGGCCTTTAGCACAGATACGCAGTATTTT

D: .
size: .
V: TRBV6-5
J: TRBJ1-2
length: 15
CDR3: CASSYSGKVNYGYTF
DNA: TGTGCCAGCAGTTACTCAGGGAAAGTCAACTATGGCTACACCTTC

D: TRBD2
size: .
V: TRBV5-1
J: TRBJ2-5
length: 14
CDR3: CASRPRGGDETQYF
DNA: TGCGCCAGCAGACCCCGGGGGGGCGATGAGACCCAGTACTTC

D: .
size: many
V: TRBV7-6
J: TRBJ2-5
length: 13
CDR3: CASSRLLGETQYF
DNA: TGTGCCAGCAGCCGACTTCTGGGGGAGACCCAGTACTTC

D: .
size: .
V: TRBV29-1
J: TRBJ2-3
length: 12
CDR3: CSVDRSSGAQYF
DNA: TGCAGCGTTGACAGGAGTAGCGGAGCGCAGTATTTT

D: TRBD1
size: .
V: TRBV3-1
J: TRBJ1-1
length: 17
CDR3: CASSQDRTGTMNTEAFF
DNA: TGTGCCAGCAGCCAAGATCGGACAGGAACTATGAACACTGAAGCTTTCTTT

D: TRBD1
size: .
V: TRBV7-2
J: TRBJ2-3
length: 16
CDR3: CASSRFGTGDADTQYF
DNA: TGTGCCAGCAGCCGCTTCGGGACAGGGGACGCAGATACGCAGTATTTT

D: .
size: few
V: TRBV27
J: TRBJ2-4
length: 15
CDR3: CASSPAGTIKNIQYF
DNA: TGTGCCAGCAGCCCCGCCGGGACAATCAAAAACATTCAGTACTTC

D: .
size: few
V: TRBV18
J: TRBJ2-7
length: 16
CDR3: CASSPVTVLSSYEQYF
DNA: TGTGCCAGCTCACCGGTGACAGTGCTCAGCTCCTACGAGCAGTACTTC